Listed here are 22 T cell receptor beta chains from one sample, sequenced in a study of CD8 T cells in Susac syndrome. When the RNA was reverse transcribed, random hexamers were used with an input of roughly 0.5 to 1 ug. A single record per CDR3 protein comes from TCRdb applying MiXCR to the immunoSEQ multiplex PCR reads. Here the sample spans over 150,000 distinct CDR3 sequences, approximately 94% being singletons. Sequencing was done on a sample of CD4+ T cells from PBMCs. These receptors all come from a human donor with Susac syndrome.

In DNA, the CDR3 is TGTGCCAGCAGCTTAGGCCGGGTTAGCACAGATACGCAGTATTTT. Amino acid sequence: CASSLGRVSTDTQYF. The chain combines TRBV7-9 with TRBJ2-3; D uncertain. V dropped 1 base and J dropped 0 bases, with 8 bases sitting between them. The germline V gene encodes CDR1 SEHNR and CDR2 FQNEAQ (reference sequence). The length of the CDR3 is 15 residues.

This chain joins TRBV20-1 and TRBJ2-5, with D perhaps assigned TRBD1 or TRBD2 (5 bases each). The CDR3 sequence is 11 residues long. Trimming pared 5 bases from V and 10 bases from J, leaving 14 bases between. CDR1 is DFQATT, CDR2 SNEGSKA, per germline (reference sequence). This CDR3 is CSAEQEVGQYF. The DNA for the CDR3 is TGCAGTGCTGAACAGGAGGTTGGCCAGTACTTC.

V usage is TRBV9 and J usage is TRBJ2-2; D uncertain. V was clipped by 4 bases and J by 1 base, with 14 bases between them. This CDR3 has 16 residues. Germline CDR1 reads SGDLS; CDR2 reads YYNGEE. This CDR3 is CASSTRTPGNTGELFF. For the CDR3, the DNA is TGTGCCAGCAGCACACGGACGCCAGGGAACACCGGGGAGCTGTTTTTT.

CDR3: CASSQVREFYYGYTF. As DNA, the CDR3 is TGCGCCAGCAGCCAGGTGAGGGAATTCTACTATGGCTACACCTTC. The V and J genes are TRBV4-1 and TRBJ1-2; D is ambiguous. Germline lookup yields CDR1 MGHRA and CDR2 YSYEKL. The CDR3 consists of 15 residues. V was trimmed by 3 bases and J by 3 bases, leaving 14 bases between them.

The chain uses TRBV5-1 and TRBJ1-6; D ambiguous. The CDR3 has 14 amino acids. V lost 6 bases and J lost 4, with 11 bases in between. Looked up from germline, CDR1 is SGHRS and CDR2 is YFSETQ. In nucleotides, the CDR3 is TGCGCCAGCAAAGGCGAAGGGTATAATTCACCCCTCCACTTT. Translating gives CASKGEGYNSPLHF.

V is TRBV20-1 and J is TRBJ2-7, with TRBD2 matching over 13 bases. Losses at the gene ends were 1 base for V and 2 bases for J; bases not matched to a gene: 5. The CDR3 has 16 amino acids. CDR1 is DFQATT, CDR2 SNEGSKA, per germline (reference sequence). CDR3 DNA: TGCAGTGCTAGAGGGACTAGCGGGAGAGGCGCCTACGAGCAGTACTTC. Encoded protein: CSARGTSGRGAYEQYF.

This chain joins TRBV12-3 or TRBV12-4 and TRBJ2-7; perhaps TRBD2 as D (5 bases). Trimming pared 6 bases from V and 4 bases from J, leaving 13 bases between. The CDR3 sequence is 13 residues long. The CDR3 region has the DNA TGTGCCAGCAGCCCGGGAAAAATATACGAGCAGTACTTC. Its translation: CASSPGKIYEQYF.

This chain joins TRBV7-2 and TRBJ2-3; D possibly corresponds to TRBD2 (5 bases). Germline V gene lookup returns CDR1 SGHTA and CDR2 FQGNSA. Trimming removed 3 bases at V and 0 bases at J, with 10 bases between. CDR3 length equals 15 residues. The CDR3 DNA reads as TGTGCCAGCAGCTTGGATCTAGCCAGCACAGATACGCAGTATTTT. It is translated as CASSLDLASTDTQYF.

The CDR3 is CASRTPPQGGYTF. CDR3 in DNA: TGTGCCAGCAGGACCCCGCCCCAGGGGGGCTACACCTTC. This chain connects TRBV6-2 or TRBV6-3 to TRBJ1-2; possibly TRBD1 for D (6 bases). With 6 bases removed from V and 8 bases from J, the gap between germline ends came to 16 bases. In germline, CDR1 is MNHEY, CDR2 SVGEGT. This CDR3 spans 13 amino acids.

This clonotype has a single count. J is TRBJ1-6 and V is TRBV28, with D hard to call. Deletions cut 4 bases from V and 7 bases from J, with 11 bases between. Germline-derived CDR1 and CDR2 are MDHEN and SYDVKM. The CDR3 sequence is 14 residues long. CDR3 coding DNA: TGTGCCAGCAGTTCCTGGACGGGAAATTCACCCCTCCACTTT. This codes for CASSSWTGNSPLHF.

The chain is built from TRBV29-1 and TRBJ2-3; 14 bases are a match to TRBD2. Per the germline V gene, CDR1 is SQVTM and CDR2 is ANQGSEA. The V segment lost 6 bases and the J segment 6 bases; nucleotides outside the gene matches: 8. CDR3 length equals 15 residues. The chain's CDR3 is CSVTGLAGGRDTQYF. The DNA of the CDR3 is TGCAGCGTAACCGGACTAGCGGGAGGTCGGGATACGCAGTATTTT.

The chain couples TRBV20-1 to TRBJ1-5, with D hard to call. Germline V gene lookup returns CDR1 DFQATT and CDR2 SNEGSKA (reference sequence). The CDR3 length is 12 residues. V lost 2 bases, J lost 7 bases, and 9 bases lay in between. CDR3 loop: CSARREGQPQHF. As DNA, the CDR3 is TGCAGTGCTAGAAGGGAAGGACAGCCCCAGCATTTT.

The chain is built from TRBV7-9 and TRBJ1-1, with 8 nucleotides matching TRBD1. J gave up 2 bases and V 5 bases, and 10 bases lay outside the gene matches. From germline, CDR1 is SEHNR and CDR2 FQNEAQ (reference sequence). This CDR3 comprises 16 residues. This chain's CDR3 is CASSPDGQGDNTEAFF. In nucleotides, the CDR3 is TGTGCCAGCAGCCCCGACGGACAGGGCGATAACACTGAAGCTTTCTTT.

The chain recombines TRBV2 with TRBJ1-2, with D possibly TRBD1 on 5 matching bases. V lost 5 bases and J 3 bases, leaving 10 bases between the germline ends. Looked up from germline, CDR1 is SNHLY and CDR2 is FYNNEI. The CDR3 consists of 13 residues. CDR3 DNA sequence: TGTGCCAGCAGTCTCCAGGGAGACTATGGCTACACCTTC. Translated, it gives CASSLQGDYGYTF.

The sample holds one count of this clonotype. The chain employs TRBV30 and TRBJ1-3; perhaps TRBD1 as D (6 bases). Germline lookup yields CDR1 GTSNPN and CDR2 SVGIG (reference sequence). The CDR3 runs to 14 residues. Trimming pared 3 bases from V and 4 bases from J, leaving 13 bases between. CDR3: CAWRFTGIGNTIYF. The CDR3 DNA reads TGTGCCTGGAGGTTTACAGGGATCGGAAACACCATATATTTT.

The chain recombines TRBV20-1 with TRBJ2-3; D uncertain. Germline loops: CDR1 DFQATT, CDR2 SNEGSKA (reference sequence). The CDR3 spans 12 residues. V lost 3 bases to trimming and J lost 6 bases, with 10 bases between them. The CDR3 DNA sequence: TGCAGTGCTAGGGCTGGGTTTGATACGCAGTATTTT. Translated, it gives CSARAGFDTQYF.

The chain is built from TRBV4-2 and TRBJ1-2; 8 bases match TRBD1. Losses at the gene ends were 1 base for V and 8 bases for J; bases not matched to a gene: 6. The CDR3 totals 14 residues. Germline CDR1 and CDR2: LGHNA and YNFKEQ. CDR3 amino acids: CASSQVDRAGGYTF. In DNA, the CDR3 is TGTGCCAGCAGCCAAGTGGACAGGGCCGGAGGCTACACCTTC.

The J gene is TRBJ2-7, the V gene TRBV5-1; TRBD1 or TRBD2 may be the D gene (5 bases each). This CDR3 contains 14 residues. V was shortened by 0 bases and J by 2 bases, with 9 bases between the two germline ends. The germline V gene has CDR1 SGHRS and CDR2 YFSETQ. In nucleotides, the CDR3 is TGCGCCAGCAGCTTGGATCCGGGACCCTACGAGCAGTACGTC. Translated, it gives CASSLDPGPYEQYV.

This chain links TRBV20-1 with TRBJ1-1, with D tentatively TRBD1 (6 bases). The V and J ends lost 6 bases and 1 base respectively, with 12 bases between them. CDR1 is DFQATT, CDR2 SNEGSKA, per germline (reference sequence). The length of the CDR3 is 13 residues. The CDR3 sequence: CSAATGRNTEAFF. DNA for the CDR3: TGCAGTGCAGCGACAGGAAGGAACACTGAAGCTTTCTTT.

As DNA, the CDR3 is TGTGCCATCAGTCCCGGGACAGTGGCAGATACGCAGTATTTT. It translates to CAISPGTVADTQYF. The chain links TRBV10-3 to TRBJ2-3, with TRBD1 matching 7 bases. CDR1 ENHRY and CDR2 SYGVKD come from the germline V gene. The CDR3 extends over 14 amino acids. The V and J ends lost 5 bases and 4 bases, in that order; junction bases with no gene match: 6.

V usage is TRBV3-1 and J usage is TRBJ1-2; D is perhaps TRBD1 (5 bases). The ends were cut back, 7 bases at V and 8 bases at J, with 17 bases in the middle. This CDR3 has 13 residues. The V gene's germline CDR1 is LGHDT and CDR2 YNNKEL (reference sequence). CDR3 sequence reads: CASTSDSGWGYTF. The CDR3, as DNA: TGTGCCAGCACCAGCGATTCAGGGTGGGGCTACACCTTC.

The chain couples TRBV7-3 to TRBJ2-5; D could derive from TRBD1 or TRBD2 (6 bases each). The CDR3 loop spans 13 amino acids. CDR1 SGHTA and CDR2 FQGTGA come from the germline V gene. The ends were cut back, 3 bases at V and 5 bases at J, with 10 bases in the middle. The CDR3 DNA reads TGTGCCAGCAGCTTCGGGGGCTCGGAGACCCAGTACTTC. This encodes CASSFGGSETQYF.